Below, 4 T cell receptor beta chains from the same sample are listed, as sequenced in a study of T cell responses to AZD1222 COVID-19 vaccine. The protocol was immunoSEQ multiplex PCR, while the TCRdb copy is restricted to in-frame clones and leaves out a portion. Of 170,000 or so clones listed, 90% to 95% are singletons. The sequenced sample was peripheral blood, obtained 28 days after the second dose of the MenACWY control vaccine. The receptors derive from an adult who received the MenACWY meningococcal vaccine as a control.

The chain has TRBV5-5 and TRBJ1-5; D is uncertain. The germline CDR1 and CDR2 sequences are SGHKS and YYEKEE (reference sequence). This CDR3 is built from 14 residues. V was clipped by 6 bases and J by 2 bases, with 12 bases between them. CDR3 residues: CASNTRVGNQPQHF. The CDR3 region has the DNA TGTGCCAGCAACACGAGGGTAGGCAATCAGCCCCAGCATTTT.

V is TRBV19 and J is TRBJ2-5, with 11 bases identical to TRBD2. The J segment lost 1 base and the V segment lost 4 bases, leaving 2 bases of the junction unmatched. This CDR3 has 15 residues. Germline V gene sequence: CDR1 LNHDA, CDR2 SQIVND (reference sequence). The CDR3, as DNA: TGTGCCAGTAGTACCGGGACTAGCGGCCAAGAGACCCAGTACTTC. This gives the protein CASSTGTSGQETQYF.

V is TRBV5-1 and J is TRBJ1-1; 7 bases line up with TRBD1. This CDR3 spans 17 amino acids. The germline gives CDR1 SGHRS, CDR2 YFSETQ. V shed 3 bases, J shed 0 bases, and the junction held 11 bases outside the gene matches. CDR3 residues: CASSWGGQQMMNTEAFF. CDR3 nucleotides: TGCGCCAGCAGCTGGGGGGGACAGCAAATGATGAACACTGAAGCTTTCTTT. The variable domain in full, with the rest retrieved from reference TRBV5-1 and TRBJ1-1, is KAGVTQTPRYLIKTRGQQVTLSCSPISGHRSVSWYQQTPGQGLQFLFEYFSETQRNKGNFPGRFSGRQFSNSRSEMNVSTLELGDSALYLCASSWGGQQMMNTEAFFGQGTRLTVV.

The chain links TRBV7-9 to TRBJ1-4; D remains ambiguous. CDR1 and CDR2 from the germline V gene are SEHNR and FQNEAQ (reference sequence). This CDR3 has 15 residues. Trimming took 4 bases from V and 0 from J, leaving 9 bases between them. The CDR3 protein is CASSSMETTNEKLFF. CDR3 DNA sequence: TGTGCCAGCAGCTCCATGGAGACAACTAATGAAAAACTGTTTTTT.